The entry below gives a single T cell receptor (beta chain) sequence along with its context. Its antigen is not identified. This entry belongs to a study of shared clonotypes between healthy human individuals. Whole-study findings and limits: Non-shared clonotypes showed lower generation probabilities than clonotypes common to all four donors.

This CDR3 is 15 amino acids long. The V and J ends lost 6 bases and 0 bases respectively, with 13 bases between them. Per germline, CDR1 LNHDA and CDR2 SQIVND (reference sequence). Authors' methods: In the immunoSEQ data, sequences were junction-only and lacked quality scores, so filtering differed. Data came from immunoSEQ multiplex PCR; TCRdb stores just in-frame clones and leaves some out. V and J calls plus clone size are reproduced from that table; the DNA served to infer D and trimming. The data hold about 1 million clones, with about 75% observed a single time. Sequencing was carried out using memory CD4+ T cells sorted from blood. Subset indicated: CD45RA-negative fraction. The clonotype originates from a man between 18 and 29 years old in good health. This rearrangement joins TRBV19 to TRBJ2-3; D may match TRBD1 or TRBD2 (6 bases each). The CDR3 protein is CASRYGGPSTDTQYF. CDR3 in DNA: TGTGCCAGTAGATACGGGGGCCCTAGCACAGATACGCAGTATTTT.